This TCR beta chain was found in a study of patients and donors after allogeneic stem cell transplantation. V was trimmed by 3 bases and J by 8 bases, leaving 13 bases between them. This CDR3 region has 13 residues. MiXCR, run by TCRdb on the RT-PCR reads, gives a single entry per CDR3 protein. Seen here are about 400,000 distinct CDR3 sequences, around 16% observed once, and the top ten hold roughly 7.2%. The material sequenced was blood, either unsorted or a sorted T cell fraction (not recorded which). The V and J genes are TRBV12-3 or TRBV12-4 and TRBJ1-2; D may be TRBD1 (5 bases). The clonotype comes from a human donor who was either an allogeneic HSCT recipient or a stem cell or donor lymphocyte infusion donor (not recorded which). It is not recorded whose cells these are; they may come from a transplant donor. The CDR3 coding sequence is TGTGCCAGCAGTTTTGGGACCGCGAGCGGCTACACCTTC. It specifies CASSFGTASGYTF.